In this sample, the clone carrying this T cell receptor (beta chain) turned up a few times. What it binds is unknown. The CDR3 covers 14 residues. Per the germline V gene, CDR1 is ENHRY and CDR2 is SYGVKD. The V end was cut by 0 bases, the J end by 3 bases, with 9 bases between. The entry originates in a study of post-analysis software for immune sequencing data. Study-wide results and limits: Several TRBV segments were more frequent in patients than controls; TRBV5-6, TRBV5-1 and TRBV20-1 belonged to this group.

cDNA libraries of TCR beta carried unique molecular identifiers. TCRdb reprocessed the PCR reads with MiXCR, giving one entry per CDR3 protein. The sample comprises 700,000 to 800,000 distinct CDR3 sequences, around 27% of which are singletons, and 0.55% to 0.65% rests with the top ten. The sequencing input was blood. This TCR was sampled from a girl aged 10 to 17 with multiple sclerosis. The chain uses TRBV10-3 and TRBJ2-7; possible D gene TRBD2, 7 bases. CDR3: CAISESGGRYEQYF. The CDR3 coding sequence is TGTGCCATCAGTGAGTCCGGGGGGCGCTACGAGCAGTACTTC.